These T cell receptor beta chains were read from a single sample in a study of control samples from healthy donors and cancer patients. Only in-frame clones appear in the TCRdb table, and some are missing; sequencing was by immunoSEQ multiplex PCR. The sample holds some 20,000 clones, approximately 85% seen once. The sample was PBMCs. The origin of the receptors is a man aged 55 to 69 with head and neck cancer. Both conserved end residues are part of each CDR3. The order of the fields is D gene, clone size, V gene, CDR3 length, J gene, CDR3 DNA, CDR3 protein. D genes are given only for firm matches. Size is omitted from some rows. Given values are once, few, many or a class for expanded clones.

-	-	TRBV7-6	13	TRBJ2-3	TGTGCCAGCTCCCGGGATCTGGTGGATACGCAGTATTTT	CASSRDLVDTQYF
TRBD2	-	TRBV3-1/TRBV3-2	15	TRBJ2-1	TGTGCCAGCAGCCAAAGGCCTAGCGGGGGCGATGAGCAGTTCTTC	CASSQRPSGGDEQFF
TRBD2	once	TRBV12-5	18	TRBJ2-1	TGTGCTAGTGGTTTGGCGCCCCTCCTAGCGGGAGGGTACAATGAGCAGTTCTTC	CASGLAPLLAGGYNEQFF
-	-	TRBV7-6	15	TRBJ2-2	TGTGCCAGCAGCCTTCAGGTGTTGGTCGGCGGGGAGCTGTTTTTT	CASSLQVLVGGELFF
TRBD1	medium-sized	TRBV14	13	TRBJ2-7	TGTGCCAGCAGCCGGAACAGGGGATACGAGCAGTACTTC	CASSRNRGYEQYF
-	-	TRBV5-1	13	TRBJ2-2	TGCGCCAGCGCCTTCCAGGGAACCGGGGAGCTGTTTTTT	CASAFQGTGELFF
-	-	TRBV9	13	TRBJ1-2	TGTGCCAGCAGCGTAAGTCCAGGGAATGGCTACACCTTC	CASSVSPGNGYTF
-	-	TRBV5-8	13	TRBJ2-5	TGTGCCAGCAGCCTAGACAGACAAGAGACCCAGTACTTC	CASSLDRQETQYF
-	-	TRBV3-1/TRBV3-2	14	TRBJ2-1	TGTGCCAGCAGCCAAGTCCTCCCTCCCCAAGAGCAGTTCTTC	CASSQVLPPQEQFF
-	-	TRBV12-3/TRBV12-4	12	TRBJ1-5	TGTGCCAGCAGGCGGGGAGAGCAGCCCCAGCATTTT	CASRRGEQPQHF
-	-	TRBV7-6	13	TRBJ1-1	TGTGCCAGCAGCTCAGGACTGAACACTGAAGCTTTCTTT	CASSSGLNTEAFF
TRBD2	-	TRBV2	14	TRBJ2-1	TGTGCCAGCTCTAAGGCGGGAGGGCCCTATGAGCAGTTCTTC	CASSKAGGPYEQFF
-	-	TRBV28	15	TRBJ1-4	TGTGCCAGCAGTTTTACTAATGCCGTTAATGAAAAACTGTTTTTT	CASSFTNAVNEKLFF
-	-	TRBV12-3/TRBV12-4	12	TRBJ1-2	TGTGCCAGCAGTCGGACCCTTCTCGGCTACACCTTC	CASSRTLLGYTF
TRBD2	-	TRBV6-1	16	TRBJ2-3	TGTGCCAGCAGTGTGACTAGCGGGAGGGCCCCAGATACGCAGTATTTT	CASSVTSGRAPDTQYF
TRBD1	-	TRBV30	14	TRBJ1-5	TGTGCCTGGAGTGAGGGGGCAGGCAATCAGCCCCAGCATTTT	CAWSEGAGNQPQHF
-	-	TRBV11-2	15	TRBJ1-3	TGTGCCAGCAGCTTATCGGACGGATCTGGAAACACCATATATTTT	CASSLSDGSGNTIYF
-	-	TRBV6-5	15	TRBJ1-5	TGTGCCAGCTCCTACGACAGGAATAGCAATCAGCCCCAGCATTTT	CASSYDRNSNQPQHF
-	-	TRBV18	12	TRBJ2-7	TGTGCCAGCTCATCCTTCTCCTACGAGCAGTACTTC	CASSSFSYEQYF
TRBD2	-	TRBV11-3	15	TRBJ2-1	TGTGCCAGCAGCTTAGGAGGGAGGGCCGGCAATGAGCAGTTCTTC	CASSLGGRAGNEQFF
TRBD2	-	TRBV3-1/TRBV3-2	16	TRBJ2-2	TGTGCCAGCAGCCGGGGACTAGCGGGAAACACCGGGGAGCTGTTTTTT	CASSRGLAGNTGELFF
-	-	TRBV6-5	15	TRBJ1-2	TGTGCCAGCAGTTCCTCAGGGAACTTAGCCTATGGCTACACCTTC	CASSSSGNLAYGYTF
TRBD2	few	TRBV12-5	17	TRBJ2-5	TGTGCTAGTGGTAGCTCTTCCGGGACTAGTTTGTGGGAGACCCAGTACTTC	CASGSSSGTSLWETQYF
-	-	TRBV7-9	15	TRBJ1-3	TGTGCCAGCAGCTTGAGTAAGGATTCTGGAAACACCATATATTTT	CASSLSKDSGNTIYF
-	-	TRBV7-8	13	TRBJ2-5	TGTGCCAGCCAATCGAGTAGTTCAGAGACCCAGTACTTC	CASQSSSSETQYF
-	-	TRBV12-3/TRBV12-4	11	TRBJ1-2	TGTGCCAGCAGTTTGGGGGGTGGCTACACCTTC	CASSLGGGYTF
TRBD1	-	TRBV12-5	15	TRBJ1-1	TGTGCTAGTGGTTTGTGGACAGGGGCTATCACTGAAGCTTTCTTT	CASGLWTGAITEAFF
TRBD1	once	TRBV7-8	15	TRBJ1-4	TGTGCCAGCAGCCCAACGCAGGGGGCAGGGGAAAAACTGTTTTTT	CASSPTQGAGEKLFF
-	-	TRBV29-1	14	TRBJ1-1	TGCAGCGTTCAAAGGGCGACAGCGAACACTGAAGCTTTCTTT	CSVQRATANTEAFF
TRBD2	-	TRBV5-6	15	TRBJ2-1	TGTGCCAGCAGACAAGACCCGGGACTAGTAGCTGAGCAGTTCTTC	CASRQDPGLVAEQFF
TRBD1	-	TRBV13	13	TRBJ2-7	TGTGCCAGCAGCCCCCGGACAGGGGTCGAGCAGTACTTC	CASSPRTGVEQYF
-	-	TRBV12-3/TRBV12-4	12	TRBJ2-3	TGTGCCAGCAGTCGGGGCACAGATACGCAGTATTTT	CASSRGTDTQYF
-	-	TRBV27	14	TRBJ1-4	TGTGCCAGCAGTCAGGGTGCAGTCGGAGAAAAACTGTTTTTT	CASSQGAVGEKLFF
-	-	TRBV11-2	14	TRBJ1-2	TGTGCCAGCAGCTTAGATCAAGGGCACTATGGCTACACCTTC	CASSLDQGHYGYTF
-	-	TRBV6-6	16	TRBJ1-1	TGTGCCAGCAGTTCTGAGACAGGAAAGGCCTCCGGAAGGGCTTTCTTT	CASSSETGKASGRAFF
-	-	TRBV30	13	TRBJ2-3	TGTGCCTGGAGTCCCATACACGCAGATACGCAGTATTTT	CAWSPIHADTQYF
-	-	TRBV9	15	TRBJ1-5	TGTGCCAGCAGCGTAGGTGGGAACGGCAATCAGCCCCAGCATTTT	CASSVGGNGNQPQHF
-	once	TRBV11-2	12	TRBJ1-2	TGTGCCAGCAGCATCGGGGGTAGTGACTACACCTTC	CASSIGGSDYTF
-	medium-sized	TRBV11-3	14	TRBJ2-3	TGTGCCAGCAGCCCCGATGGGGGCACAGATACGCAGTATTTT	CASSPDGGTDTQYF
-	-	TRBV11-2	13	TRBJ1-2	TGTGCCAGCAGCTTAGGCCTTAACTATGGCTACACCTTC	CASSLGLNYGYTF
-	-	TRBV20-1	10	TRBJ2-1	TGCAGTGCTAGCCGGGATCGGCAGTTCTTC	CSASRDRQFF
TRBD1	few	TRBV27	14	TRBJ2-1	TGTGCCAGCAGTGGACAGGGCGCCTACAATGAGCAGTTCTTC	CASSGQGAYNEQFF
-	-	TRBV7-9	11	TRBJ2-1	TGTGCCAGCAGCTTCGGCAATGAGCAGTTCTTC	CASSFGNEQFF
-	-	TRBV24-1	13	TRBJ2-5	TGTGCCACCAGTGATCCGGGGCAAGAGACCCAGTACTTC	CATSDPGQETQYF
-	few	TRBV30	15	TRBJ1-5	TGTGCCTGGAGTGTTACCTCAGGGCCTAATCAGCCCCAGCATTTT	CAWSVTSGPNQPQHF
-	-	TRBV29-1	10	TRBJ2-3	TGCAGCGTGGACACAGATACGCAGTATTTT	CSVDTDTQYF
-	-	TRBV9	16	TRBJ2-7	TGTGCCAGCAGCCCCGTAGGGGGGCTCCCTACCTACGAGCAGTACTTC	CASSPVGGLPTYEQYF
-	-	TRBV6-5	14	TRBJ1-5	TGTGCCAGCCGACCGACGGGGCAACGCCAGCCCCAGCATTTT	CASRPTGQRQPQHF
TRBD2	-	TRBV29-1	14	TRBJ2-7	TGCAGCGTTGCAGCGGGAGTAGCCTCCTACGAGCAGTACTTC	CSVAAGVASYEQYF